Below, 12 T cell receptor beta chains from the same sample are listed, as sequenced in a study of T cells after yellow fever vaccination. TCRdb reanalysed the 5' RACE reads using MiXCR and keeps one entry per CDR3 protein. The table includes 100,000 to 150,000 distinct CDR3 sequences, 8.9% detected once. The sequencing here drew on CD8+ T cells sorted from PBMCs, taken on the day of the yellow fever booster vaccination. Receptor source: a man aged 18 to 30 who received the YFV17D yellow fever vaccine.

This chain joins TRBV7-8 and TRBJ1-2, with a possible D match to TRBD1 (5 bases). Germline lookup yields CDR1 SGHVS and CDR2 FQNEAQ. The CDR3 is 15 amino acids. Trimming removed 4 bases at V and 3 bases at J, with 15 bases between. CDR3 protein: CASSSPSGRDYGYTF. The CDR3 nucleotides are TGTGCCAGCAGCTCTCCTTCGGGGCGGGACTATGGCTACACCTTC.

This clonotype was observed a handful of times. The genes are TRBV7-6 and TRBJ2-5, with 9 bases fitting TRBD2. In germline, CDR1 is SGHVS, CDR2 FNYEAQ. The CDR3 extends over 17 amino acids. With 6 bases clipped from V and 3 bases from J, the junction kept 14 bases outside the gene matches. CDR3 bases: TGTGCCAGCAGTCGCATGTCCCCAGCGGGGGGAGAAGAGACCCAGTACTTC. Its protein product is CASSRMSPAGGEETQYF.

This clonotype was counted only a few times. CDR3 amino acids: CASSQDWAAGAWGEQYF. The CDR3 nucleotides read TGCGCCAGCAGCCAAGACTGGGCGGCAGGGGCCTGGGGGGAGCAGTACTTC. The chain recombines TRBV4-1 with TRBJ2-7; weak D call: TRBD1 (6 bases). The CDR3 totals 17 residues. Deletions cut 0 bases from V and 7 bases from J, with 22 bases between. Germline assignment: CDR1 MGHRA and CDR2 YSYEKL.

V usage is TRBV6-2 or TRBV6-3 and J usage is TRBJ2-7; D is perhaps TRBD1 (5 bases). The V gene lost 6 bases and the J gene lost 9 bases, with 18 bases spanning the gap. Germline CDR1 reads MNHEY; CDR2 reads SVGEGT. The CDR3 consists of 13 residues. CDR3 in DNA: TGTGCCAGCAGATCGTCCAGGGTGGCGGCGCAGTACGTC. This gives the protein CASRSSRVAAQYV.

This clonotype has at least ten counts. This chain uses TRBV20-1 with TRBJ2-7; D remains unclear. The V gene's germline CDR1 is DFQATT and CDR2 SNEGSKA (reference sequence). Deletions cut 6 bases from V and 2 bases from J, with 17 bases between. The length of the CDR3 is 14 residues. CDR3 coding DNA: TGCAGTGCCATACTCCGGCACACTCCCTACGAGCAGTACTTC. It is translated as CSAILRHTPYEQYF.

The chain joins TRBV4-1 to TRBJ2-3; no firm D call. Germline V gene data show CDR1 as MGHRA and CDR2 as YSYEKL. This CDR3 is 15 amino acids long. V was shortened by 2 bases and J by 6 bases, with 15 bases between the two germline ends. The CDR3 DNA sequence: TGCGCCAGCAGCCAACGGGCCATTACGGAGGATACGCAGTATTTT. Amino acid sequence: CASSQRAITEDTQYF.

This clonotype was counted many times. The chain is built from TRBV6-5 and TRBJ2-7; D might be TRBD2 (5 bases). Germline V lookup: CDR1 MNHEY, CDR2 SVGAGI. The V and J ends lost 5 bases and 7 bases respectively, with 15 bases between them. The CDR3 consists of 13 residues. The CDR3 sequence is CASSQRTLWEQYF. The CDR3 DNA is TGTGCCAGCAGTCAACGGACTTTGTGGGAGCAGTACTTC.

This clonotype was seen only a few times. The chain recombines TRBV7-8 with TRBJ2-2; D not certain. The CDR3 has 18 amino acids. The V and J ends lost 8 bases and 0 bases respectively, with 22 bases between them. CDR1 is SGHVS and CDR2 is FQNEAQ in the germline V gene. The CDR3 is CASYQGTVLLSNTGELFF. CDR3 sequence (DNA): TGTGCCAGCTATCAAGGAACAGTCCTCCTCTCGAACACCGGGGAGCTGTTTTTT.

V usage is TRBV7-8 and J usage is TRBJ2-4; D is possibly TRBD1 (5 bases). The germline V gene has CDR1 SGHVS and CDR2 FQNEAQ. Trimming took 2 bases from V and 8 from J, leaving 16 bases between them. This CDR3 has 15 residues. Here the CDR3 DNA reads TGTGCCAGCAGCTTATTAGGGCAGGGCATTGACATTCAGTACTTC. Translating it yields CASSLLGQGIDIQYF. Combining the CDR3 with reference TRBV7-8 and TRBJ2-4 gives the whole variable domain GAGVSQSPRYKVAKRGQDVALRCDPISGHVSLFWYQQALGQGPEFLTYFQNEAQLDKSGLPSDRFFAERPEGSVSTLKIQRTQQEDSAVYLCASSLLGQGIDIQYFGAGTRLSVL.

The CDR3 reads CASSTGTSTDTQYF. In DNA, the CDR3 is TGTGCCAGCAGTACCGGGACTAGCACAGATACGCAGTATTTT. The chain has TRBV6-5 and TRBJ2-3; D is possibly TRBD2 (6 bases). Germline loops: CDR1 MNHEY, CDR2 SVGAGI. The ends were cut back, 5 bases at V and 0 bases at J, with 9 bases in the middle. The CDR3 has 14 amino acids.

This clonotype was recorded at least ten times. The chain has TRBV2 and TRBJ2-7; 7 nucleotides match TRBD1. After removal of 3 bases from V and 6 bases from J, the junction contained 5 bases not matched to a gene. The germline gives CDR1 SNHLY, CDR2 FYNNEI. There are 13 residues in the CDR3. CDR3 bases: TGTGCCAGCAGTGAGCGAGGGGGCCGCGAGCAGTACTTC. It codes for CASSERGGREQYF.

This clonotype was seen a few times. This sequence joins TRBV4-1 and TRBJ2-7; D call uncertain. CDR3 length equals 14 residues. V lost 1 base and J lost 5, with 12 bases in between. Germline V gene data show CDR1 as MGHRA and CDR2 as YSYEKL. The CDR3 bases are TGCGCCAGCAGCCAAGTGGGTACAGTCGACGAGCAGTACTTC. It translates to CASSQVGTVDEQYF.